This T cell receptor (beta chain) was found in a study of T cell responses to AZD1222 COVID-19 vaccine. Regarding the study as a whole: Clonal diversity was possibly underestimated; the donors were predominantly white British and more often female. CD4 TCRs linked to vaccination spanned spike, dominating at 160-218 and 743-854. Once two AZD1222 doses were given, Spike-specific TCR breadth and depth went up. The number of AZD1222 recipients seropositive at baseline was only five to seven.

This clone was observed a single time. Its antigen is not identified. Repertoires were generated with immunoSEQ multiplex PCR, while TCRdb's copy carries only in-frame clones and drops some. This table has around 200,000 clones, around nine tenths appearing once. Trimming cost V 4 bases and J 1 base, with 16 bases left between them. In germline, CDR1 is SNHLY, CDR2 FYNNEI. The CDR3 runs to 16 residues. The TCR was taken from an adult who received the AZD1222 COVID-19 vaccine. The V call is TRBV2, the J call TRBJ2-5, with D possibly being TRBD2 (5 bases). Here the sequenced sample was peripheral blood, taken 28 days after the second AZD1222 dose. The CDR3 spells CASSGRASRTQETQYF. CDR3 coding DNA: TGTGCCAGCAGTGGTAGGGCTAGCCGAACCCAAGAGACCCAGTACTTC. Looking up the rest from reference TRBV2 and TRBJ2-5 gives the full variable domain: EPEVTQTPSHQVTQMGQEVILRCVPISNHLYFYWYRQILGQKVEFLVSFYNNEISEKSEIFDDQFSVERPDGSNFTLKIRSTKLEDSAMYFCASSGRASRTQETQYFGPGTRLLVL.